What follows describes a single T cell receptor (beta chain). This CDR3 spans 14 amino acids. Trimming took 4 bases from V and 6 from J, leaving 16 bases between them. Germline lookup yields CDR1 WNHNN and CDR2 SYGVQD (reference sequence). Sequencing was performed with immunoSEQ multiplex PCR; in TCRdb, only in-frame clones are kept and a portion is missing. The sample consists of around 100,000 clones, roughly 87% of them appearing once. This specimen belongs to a study of control samples from healthy donors and cancer patients. The sequencing sample was made of blood. The clonotype was recovered from a woman aged 50 to 65 in good health. The chain carries TRBV10-1 and TRBJ2-7, with D unresolved. CDR3 coding DNA: TGCGCCAGCAGTGGTCCATTGGTAGCAGGCGAGCAGTACGTC. Translation gives CASSGPLVAGEQYV.